Sequencing of this TCR beta chain was carried out in a study of shared clonotypes between healthy human individuals. Naive CD8 cells lacked CD45RO, underwent positive selection for CCR7 and left out terminally differentiated effector memory CD45RA+ cells. V trimming: 4 bases; J trimming: 8 bases; junction bases outside the gene matches: 7. CDR3 length equals 14 residues. CDR1 and CDR2 (germline): MNHEY, SMNVEV (reference sequence). For this clone: Its matching antigen is unknown.

Whole-study results and caveats: The low donor count limited represented genetic and exposure-history diversity.

Deep level was the assay's run setting. Every subset had its genomic DNA shared out evenly among several immunoSEQ plates. Per the authors' pipeline: ImmunoSEQ yielded junction-only sequences lacking quality scores, so filtering differed. Generated by immunoSEQ multiplex PCR, the TCRdb table keeps only in-frame clones and is missing some. D and trimming were read from the DNA, whereas the V and J calls and clone size are those reported in that table. The table has approximately 590,000 clones, about 95% seen once. Specimen: naive CD8+ T cells sorted from blood. The chain joins TRBV27 to TRBJ2-1; 8 bases align to TRBD2. The receptor was isolated from a woman aged 25 to 39 in good health. CDR3 region: CASSWSGSGYEQFF. The CDR3 nucleotides read TGTGCCAGCAGTTGGAGCGGGAGTGGCTATGAGCAGTTCTTC.